The 16 T cell receptor beta chains listed next were all sequenced from one sample in a study of identical twins. A single record per CDR3 protein comes from TCRdb applying MiXCR to the 5' RACE reads. This sample has around 960,000 distinct CDR3 sequences, with 10% to 15% found just once. These records were also assigned to another study, of yellow fever vaccine responses in identical twins.

The sequenced sample was PBMCs. All receptors derive from a woman younger than 30 in good health.

This clonotype was counted between two and nine times. The rearrangement joins TRBV5-1 to TRBJ2-1; TRBD1 aligns across 9 bases. CDR3 length equals 16 residues. CDR1 SGHRS and CDR2 YFSETQ come from the germline V gene. After removal of 4 bases from V and 3 bases from J, the junction contained 8 bases not matched to a gene. CDR3 amino acids: CASSTPGQGFYNEQFF. In DNA form, the CDR3 reads TGCGCCAGCAGCACCCCGGGACAGGGCTTCTACAATGAGCAGTTCTTC.

This clonotype was found many times. CDR3 region: CASSATSGTGELFF. The CDR3 DNA is TGCGCCAGCAGCGCCACTAGCGGCACCGGGGAGCTGTTTTTT. This chain connects TRBV5-1 to TRBJ2-2, with TRBD2 identical over 8 bases. CDR3 length equals 14 residues. V lost 4 bases and J lost 4; bases outside the gene matches: 3. CDR1 and CDR2 from the germline V gene are SGHRS and YFSETQ. Full variable domain (missing parts from reference TRBV5-1 and TRBJ2-2): KAGVTQTPRYLIKTRGQQVTLSCSPISGHRSVSWYQQTPGQGLQFLFEYFSETQRNKGNFPGRFSGRQFSNSRSEMNVSTLELGDSALYLCASSATSGTGELFFGEGSRLTVL.

The V call is TRBV6-5, the J call TRBJ2-3; perhaps TRBD1 as D (5 bases). Per the germline V gene, CDR1 is MNHEY and CDR2 is SVGAGI. Trimming stripped 10 bases from V and 6 bases from J, with 11 bases between. The CDR3 spans 11 residues. Here the CDR3 DNA reads TGTGCCACGTCGAACAGGGATACGCAGTATTTT. It is translated as CATSNRDTQYF.

The chain couples TRBV9 to TRBJ2-3; 10 nucleotides line up with TRBD1. V gave up 2 bases and J gave up 6 bases; unmatched junction bases: 9. The length of the CDR3 is 16 residues. Germline assignment: CDR1 SGDLS and CDR2 YYNGEE. For the CDR3, the DNA is TGTGCCAGCAGCGTGAGCCCGGGACAGGGGAGCGATACGCAGTATTTT. This gives the protein CASSVSPGQGSDTQYF.

This clonotype has just a few counts. The J gene is TRBJ1-4, the V gene TRBV24-1, with unresolved D. CDR1 KGHDR and CDR2 SFDVKD come from the germline V gene. V lost 8 bases to trimming and J lost 0 bases, with 6 bases between them. The CDR3 has 13 residues. The CDR3: CATKDATNEKLFF. CDR3 nucleotides: TGTGCCACCAAGGACGCAACTAATGAAAAACTGTTTTTT.

The rearrangement uses TRBV7-8 and TRBJ2-1; D possibly corresponds to TRBD2 (7 bases). The V gene's germline CDR1 is SGHVS and CDR2 FQNEAQ. V was clipped by 7 bases and J by 9 bases, with 19 bases between them. CDR3 length equals 14 residues. This CDR3 is CASTSRGAIGEQFF. The CDR3 DNA reads as TGTGCCAGCACCTCCCGGGGGGCCATTGGTGAGCAGTTCTTC.

The chain uses TRBV28 and TRBJ1-5; weak D call: TRBD1 (6 bases). V was clipped by 5 bases and J by 3 bases, with 14 bases between them. Germline CDR1 and CDR2: MDHEN and SYDVKM. The CDR3 consists of 15 residues. The CDR3 protein is CASSTGTLSNQPQHF. CDR3 nucleotides: TGTGCCAGCAGTACAGGGACACTTTCCAATCAGCCCCAGCATTTT.

The chain uses TRBV28 and TRBJ1-5; a weak D match, TRBD1 (5 bases). In germline, CDR1 is MDHEN, CDR2 SYDVKM. The CDR3 runs 11 residues. Between the trimmed V and J ends, which lost 2 bases and 11 bases, there was a span of 7 bases. The CDR3 DNA reads TGTGCCAGCAGTTTACGGGGGGCCCAGCATTTT. It is translated as CASSLRGAQHF.

DNA for the CDR3: TGTGCCAGCCCAAAGACATTGTACAGGGCCCAGTACTTC. It codes for CASPKTLYRAQYF. This rearrangement joins TRBV18 to TRBJ2-5, with D possibly being TRBD1 (6 bases). The CDR3 contains 13 residues. V was pared by 8 bases and J by 9 bases, with 19 bases between. The germline gives CDR1 KGHSH, CDR2 LQKENI.

The rearrangement links TRBV24-1 to TRBJ2-7; 8 positions agree with TRBD2. The CDR3 contains 15 residues. The J segment lost 0 bases and the V segment lost 11 bases, leaving 11 bases of the junction unmatched. Germline V gene sequence: CDR1 KGHDR, CDR2 SFDVKD. This chain's CDR3 is CAICGLAPTSYEQYF. CDR3 bases: TGTGCCATCTGTGGACTAGCCCCAACCTCCTACGAGCAGTACTTC.

Many counts were recorded for this clonotype. The J gene is TRBJ2-1, the V gene TRBV29-1; D is unclear. The V end was cut by 6 bases, the J end by 9 bases, with 12 bases between. This CDR3 region has 11 residues. The germline V gene encodes CDR1 SQVTM and CDR2 ANQGSEA. The CDR3 spells CSVTRAPEQFF. CDR3 nucleotide sequence: TGCAGCGTAACAAGGGCCCCTGAGCAGTTCTTC.

The rearrangement links TRBV20-1 to TRBJ2-7; no clear D. V lost 1 base, J lost 6 bases, and 7 bases lay in between. This CDR3 is built from 11 residues. Germline-derived CDR1 and CDR2 are DFQATT and SNEGSKA (reference sequence). CDR3 in DNA: TGCAGTGCTAGAGGTGTTGGCGAGCAGTACGTC. This gives the protein CSARGVGEQYV.

This clonotype showed up just a few times. The chain is built from TRBV7-2 and TRBJ2-1; D not certain. V gave up 1 base and J gave up 10 bases, with 8 bases separating them. The CDR3 runs to 12 residues. CDR1 and CDR2 (germline): SGHTA, FQGNSA. In DNA, the CDR3 is TGTGCCAGCAGCTTAGGAGCATGGGAGCAGTTCTTC. This codes for CASSLGAWEQFF.

This clonotype was counted only a few times. V and J are TRBV6-6 and TRBJ1-4; TRBD1 agrees at 9 bases. After removal of 6 bases from V and 10 bases from J, the junction contained 6 bases not matched to a gene. This CDR3 region has 13 residues. Germline CDR1 and CDR2: MNHNY and SVGAGI (reference sequence). The CDR3 DNA reads as TGTGCCAGCAGGGACCCGGGACAGGGAAAACTGTTTTTT. It specifies CASRDPGQGKLFF.

A remark on this clonotype: Sequence at one end of the junction differs from germline and may be a read error. V and J are TRBV29-1 and TRBJ2-5, with unresolved D. The CDR3 spans 13 residues. The germline gives CDR1 SQVTM, CDR2 ANQGSEA. For the CDR3, the DNA is TGCAGCGTTGAGAGTGGCAGTCAAGGGACCCAGTACTTC. It is translated as CSVESGSQGTQYF.

There are many counts of this clonotype. The chain joins TRBV5-6 to TRBJ1-5; TRBD1 might be the D (5 bases). There are 16 residues in the CDR3. Between the trimmed V and J ends, which lost 4 bases and 2 bases, there was a span of 16 bases. Germline V CDR1 and CDR2: SGHDT, YYEEEE. CDR3 nucleotide sequence: TGTGCCAGCAGCCAATTCCGGGACCGCGGCAATCAGCCCCAGCATTTT. Its translation is CASSQFRDRGNQPQHF.